This TCR beta chain was retrieved from a study of PD-1 blockade in classical Hodgkin lymphoma. All patients experienced relapse after autologous stem cell transplantation, and brentuximab vedotin exposure was variable. Comments on this clone: Antigen unknown.

CDR3 length: 17 amino acids. Germline CDR1 is SEHNR and CDR2 is FQNEAQ (reference sequence). Between the trimmed V and J ends, which lost 5 bases and 0 bases, there was a span of 19 bases. Libraries were prepared by immunoSEQ multiplex PCR; TCRdb keeps only in-frame clonotypes and omits some of them. The profile covers 90,000 to 100,000 clones, with around nine tenths appearing a single time and about 2.8% taken by the ten largest. Study results and caveats: CD4+ but not CD8+ TCR diversity rose significantly by C4D1. Those achieving complete response showed baseline diversity like newly diagnosed patients. Reports described newly diagnosed patients as having lower baseline TCR diversity than healthy donors.

The chain combines TRBV7-9 with TRBJ1-1; maybe TRBD1 (6 bases). The receptor was derived from a human donor with classical Hodgkin lymphoma. The material was peripheral blood mononuclear cells (PBMCs), obtained at baseline. CDR3 in amino acids: CASSLYTGRGLNTEAFF. CDR3 DNA: TGTGCCAGCAGCCTTTACACAGGGAGGGGCTTGAACACTGAAGCTTTCTTT.